This TCR beta chain was captured in a study of blood T cell repertoires in COVID-19. Background on the study: COVID-19 samples, acute and convalescent, were from the United States, Italy and Spain.

Per the study methods: Amplified reference gene primers provided the basis for estimating nucleated cell counts. The protocol was immunoSEQ multiplex PCR, while the TCRdb copy is restricted to in-frame clones and leaves out a portion. From that table come the V and J calls and clone size; the DNA was used to work out D and trimming. The sample includes tens of thousands of clones, 82% of them seen just once. CDR1 is LGHNT, CDR2 FRNRAP, per germline. The CDR3 totals 11 residues. The germline V and J ends were trimmed by 6 bases and 2 bases, with 4 bases remaining between them. V and J are TRBV12-5 and TRBJ2-5, with D unclear. The receptor comes from a man between 60 and 75 years old with acute or convalescent COVID-19. The sample comprised peripheral blood. The CDR3 here is CASGHQETQYF. For the CDR3, the DNA is TGTGCTAGTGGACATCAAGAGACCCAGTACTTC.